Listed here are 28 T cell receptor beta chains from one sample, sequenced in a study of shared clonotypes between healthy human individuals (dated by TCRdb to 2020 to 2022). CD8 naive samples consisted of CD45RO-negative cells that were positively selected for CCR7, yielding a CD45RA+CCR7+ population without TemRA cells. Preparation of the library involved the immunoSEQ multiplex PCR assay. TCRdb provides this immuneACCESS table in a form limited to in-frame rearrangements. Some clones are lacking; in checked studies, under half of them reflect an unresolved V gene, and why the rest are absent is not known. This sample holds around 2,100,000 clones; approximately 94% were observed only once. The ten largest clones capture 1% to 1.5% of the sample. The sequencing input was naive CD8+ T cells sorted from blood. This specimen's cell subset or site label, per the study, means: CD45RA+CCR7+. The receptors shown here come from a man aged 18 to 29 in good health.

The J gene is TRBJ2-1, the V gene TRBV29-1; 7 bases fit TRBD2. The V gene end was trimmed by 4 bases and the J gene end by 0 bases; junction bases not matched to a gene: 3. Germline V gene sequence: CDR1 SQVTM, CDR2 ANQGSEA. The length of the CDR3 is 14 residues. CDR3 in amino acids: CSVGGDYSYNEQFF. The CDR3 nucleotides are TGCAGCGTTGGGGGGGACTACTCCTACAATGAGCAGTTCTTC.

The chain uses TRBV5-6 and TRBJ2-5; TRBD1 aligns across 8 bases. With 2 bases clipped from V and 5 bases from J, the junction kept 2 bases outside the gene matches. Germline CDR1 and CDR2: SGHDT and YYEEEE. There are 13 residues in the CDR3. The CDR3 bases are TGTGCCAGCAGCTTCAGGGGGCTGGAGACCCAGTACTTC. Amino acid sequence: CASSFRGLETQYF. The full variable domain, in which reference TRBV5-6 and TRBJ2-5 provide the parts outside the CDR3, is DAGVTQSPTHLIKTRGQQVTLRCSPKSGHDTVSWYQQALGQGPQFIFQYYEEEERQRGNFPDRFSGHQFPNYSSELNVNALLLGDSALYLCASSFRGLETQYFGPGTRLLVL.

The chain joins TRBV28 to TRBJ2-1, with D tentatively TRBD2 (5 bases). The germline gives CDR1 MDHEN, CDR2 SYDVKM. The CDR3 extends over 14 amino acids. V lost 5 bases to trimming and J lost 2 bases, with 10 bases between them. The CDR3 protein is CASSPLDTYNEQFF. The CDR3, as DNA: TGTGCCAGCAGTCCACTAGACACCTACAATGAGCAGTTCTTC.

V usage is TRBV15 and J usage is TRBJ1-4, with 7 bases fitting TRBD1. Unmatched junction bases numbered 6, after V lost 0 bases and J lost 8 bases. The CDR3 length is 15 residues. In germline, CDR1 is LNHNV, CDR2 YYDKDF (reference sequence). Written as DNA, the CDR3 is TGTGCCACCAGCAGAGAGGGGACAGTTGGGGAAAAACTGTTTTTT. Protein sequence: CATSREGTVGEKLFF.

This clone appeared a single time. CDR3 coding DNA: TGCGCCAGCGGGCACGAGGGGGCGAACGGGGAGCTGTTTTTT. Translated, it gives CASGHEGANGELFF. The rearrangement links TRBV10-1 to TRBJ2-2; 7 bases map to TRBD1. V gave up 8 bases and J gave up 7 bases; unmatched junction bases: 10. The germline V gene encodes CDR1 WNHNN and CDR2 SYGVQD (reference sequence). This CDR3 is built from 14 residues.

The chain recombines TRBV27 with TRBJ2-5, with D perhaps matching TRBD2 (6 bases). V lost 2 bases and J 9 bases, leaving 10 bases between the germline ends. The germline V gene encodes CDR1 MNHEY and CDR2 SMNVEV (reference sequence). The CDR3 length is 12 residues. The CDR3, as DNA: TGTGCCAGCAGTTTAGACGGGGGAGCCCAGTACTTC. It encodes CASSLDGGAQYF.

The genes are TRBV28 and TRBJ2-7; 11 positions agree with TRBD1. Germline V gene data show CDR1 as MDHEN and CDR2 as SYDVKM. Trimming at V came to 3 bases and at J to 1 base, leaving 5 bases not matched to a gene. CDR3 length: 16 amino acids. The CDR3 nucleotides read TGTGCCAGCAGTTTTCGGACAGGGGGCGCGTCCTACGAGCAGTACTTC. It yields the protein CASSFRTGGASYEQYF.

This chain joins TRBV25-1 and TRBJ2-7; D uncertain. From germline, CDR1 is MGHDK and CDR2 SYGVNS. Trimming removed 8 bases from V and 6 bases from J, with 8 bases in between. The CDR3 extends over 10 amino acids. The DNA for the CDR3 is TGTGCCAGCGGCCCAGGCGAGCAGTACTTC. Translated, it gives CASGPGEQYF.

This clone was picked up one time. V and J are TRBV6-1 and TRBJ2-7, with 7 bases matching TRBD2. The CDR3 totals 14 residues. Trimming cost V 3 bases and J 5 bases; bases outside gene matches: 7. From germline, CDR1 is MNHNS and CDR2 SASEGT. The CDR3 region has the DNA TGTGCCAGCAGTGATTCGGGGGGTCGAAACGAGCAGTACTTC. Protein sequence: CASSDSGGRNEQYF.

This sequence joins TRBV4-1 and TRBJ1-1; D is unresolved. This CDR3 spans 15 amino acids. Germline values: CDR1 MGHRA, CDR2 YSYEKL. V gave up 1 base and J gave up 0 bases, with 9 bases separating them. CDR3 in amino acids: CASSQAETMNTEAFF. The CDR3 DNA sequence: TGCGCCAGCAGCCAAGCGGAAACCATGAACACTGAAGCTTTCTTT.

With regard to this clone: This sample includes further DNA sequences coding for the same CDR3. This chain's CDR3 is CASSPGLAGGYNEQFF. CDR3 nucleotide sequence: TGTGCCAGCAGCCCCGGGCTAGCGGGGGGATACAATGAGCAGTTCTTC. The genes are TRBV27 and TRBJ2-1; 11 bases fit TRBD2. V dropped 6 bases and J dropped 4; count of bases not matched to a gene: 8. The CDR3 extends over 16 amino acids. CDR1 and CDR2 (germline): MNHEY, SMNVEV (reference sequence).

The rearrangement links TRBV4-1 to TRBJ2-3, with 10 bases identical to TRBD2. CDR1 is MGHRA and CDR2 is YSYEKL in the germline V gene. V was clipped by 3 bases and J by 3 bases; unmatched bases: 6. The CDR3 contains 16 residues. The CDR3 DNA reads as TGCGCCAGCAGCCAGGTGAAACTAGCGGGGACAGATACGCAGTATTTT. It specifies CASSQVKLAGTDTQYF.

This rearrangement joins TRBV4-3 to TRBJ2-3, with D possibly matching TRBD2 (6 bases). The CDR3 totals 16 residues. Trimming stripped 0 bases from V and 4 bases from J, with 14 bases between. Per germline, CDR1 LGHNA and CDR2 YSLEER. The CDR3: CASSQDLGSGADTQYF. The CDR3, as DNA: TGCGCCAGCAGCCAAGATTTAGGGTCGGGGGCAGATACGCAGTATTTT.

The rearrangement joins TRBV7-6 to TRBJ2-1; tentative D call: TRBD2 (6 bases). Germline CDR1 reads SGHVS; CDR2 reads FNYEAQ. V was shortened by 3 bases and J by 5 bases, with 11 bases between the two germline ends. The CDR3 length is 14 residues. Here the CDR3 reads CASSFSGNNNEQFF. The CDR3 DNA reads TGTGCCAGCAGCTTTAGCGGAAACAACAATGAGCAGTTCTTC.

The chain uses TRBV5-6 and TRBJ2-2; perhaps TRBD2 as D (6 bases). Germline CDR1 and CDR2: SGHDT and YYEEEE. The ends were cut back, 2 bases at V and 4 bases at J, with 12 bases in the middle. The CDR3 has 15 amino acids. CDR3 residues: CASSLGTEGTGELFF. For the CDR3, the DNA is TGTGCCAGCAGCTTAGGGACTGAGGGCACCGGGGAGCTGTTTTTT. Complete variable domain (other parts from reference TRBV5-6 and TRBJ2-2): DAGVTQSPTHLIKTRGQQVTLRCSPKSGHDTVSWYQQALGQGPQFIFQYYEEEERQRGNFPDRFSGHQFPNYSSELNVNALLLGDSALYLCASSLGTEGTGELFFGEGSRLTVL.

The V call is TRBV7-8, the J call TRBJ2-7; a possible D gene is TRBD1 (6 bases). CDR1 is SGHVS and CDR2 is FQNEAQ in the germline V gene. The CDR3 runs to 14 residues. Trimming removed 5 bases at V and 3 bases at J, with 14 bases between. The CDR3 region is CASSPLGRGYEQYF. CDR3 nucleotides: TGTGCCAGCAGCCCCCTGGGCAGGGGCTACGAGCAGTACTTC. Together with reference TRBV7-8 and TRBJ2-7, the CDR3 gives the full variable domain: GAGVSQSPRYKVAKRGQDVALRCDPISGHVSLFWYQQALGQGPEFLTYFQNEAQLDKSGLPSDRFFAERPEGSVSTLKIQRTQQEDSAVYLCASSPLGRGYEQYFGPGTRLTVT.

The chain combines TRBV5-5 with TRBJ1-1; maybe TRBD1 (5 bases). From germline, CDR1 is SGHKS and CDR2 YYEKEE (reference sequence). The germline V and J ends were trimmed by 1 base and 6 bases, with 13 bases remaining between them. This CDR3 has 14 amino acids. Written as DNA, the CDR3 is TGTGCCAGCAGCTTGTGGACATCGGGGGCTGAAGCTTTCTTT. This translates into CASSLWTSGAEAFF.

This clone has a handful of counts. The chain combines TRBV4-1 with TRBJ1-6, with D possibly TRBD1 on 5 matching bases. V dropped 1 base and J dropped 10 bases, with 11 bases sitting between them. The CDR3 has 14 residues. The V gene's germline CDR1 is MGHRA and CDR2 YSYEKL. The chain's CDR3 is CASSQGGWDSPLHF. The CDR3 DNA is TGCGCCAGCAGCCAAGGAGGATGGGACTCACCCCTCCACTTT.

The chain recombines TRBV7-8 with TRBJ2-7, with D possibly being TRBD2 (5 bases). Trimming took off 5 bases at V and 5 bases at J, with 22 bases between the two ends. The CDR3 consists of 16 residues. Germline-derived CDR1 and CDR2 are SGHVS and FQNEAQ. The CDR3 DNA reads as TGTGCCAGCAGCCCACCCAGAAGCGGATTAGGGCACGAGCAGTACTTC. Amino acids: CASSPPRSGLGHEQYF.

The J gene is TRBJ2-4, the V gene TRBV4-1; no clear D gene. V was clipped by 4 bases and J by 4 bases, with 14 bases between them. CDR3 length: 15 residues. The germline CDR1 and CDR2 sequences are MGHRA and YSYEKL. CDR3 sequence reads: CASSPEMNDKNIQYF. As DNA, the CDR3 is TGCGCCAGCAGCCCTGAAATGAACGATAAAAACATTCAGTACTTC.

CDR3 amino acids: CASNHRGQGTEAFF. CDR3 coding DNA: TGCGCCAGCAATCACAGGGGGCAGGGTACTGAAGCTTTCTTT. The V call is TRBV4-1, the J call TRBJ1-1; 9 positions match TRBD1. CDR3 length: 14 amino acids. In germline, CDR1 is MGHRA, CDR2 YSYEKL. The junction had 8 bases not matched to a gene; V was cut back by 7 bases and J by 5 bases.

The rearrangement links TRBV6-5 to TRBJ2-5; D perhaps matches TRBD2 (6 bases). CDR3 length equals 14 residues. V was shortened by 5 bases and J by 2 bases, with 12 bases between the two germline ends. Germline V CDR1 and CDR2: MNHEY, SVGAGI. Written as DNA, the CDR3 is TGTGCCAGCAGTAGACTAGAGGCTCAAGAGACCCAGTACTTC. It translates to CASSRLEAQETQYF.

The chain has TRBV6-1 and TRBJ1-2; TRBD1 matches 11 bases. Looked up from germline, CDR1 is MNHNS and CDR2 is SASEGT. Trimming at V came to 5 bases and at J to 3 bases, leaving 5 bases not matched to a gene. CDR3 size: 15 residues. The CDR3 reads CASSPRTGGDYGYTF. The CDR3 DNA reads as TGTGCCAGCAGTCCCCGGACAGGGGGCGACTATGGCTACACCTTC.

The chain employs TRBV10-3 and TRBJ2-3, with TRBD2 identical over 7 bases. The CDR3 is 14 amino acids. The trim removed 8 bases at V and 2 bases at J, leaving 7 bases unmatched. Per the germline V gene, CDR1 is ENHRY and CDR2 is SYGVKD. In DNA form, the CDR3 reads TGTGCCATCGGCACCAGCGGGGACACAGATACGCAGTATTTT. Its translation: CAIGTSGDTDTQYF.

The rearrangement links TRBV13 to TRBJ2-2; D is perhaps TRBD1 or TRBD2 (5 bases each). CDR1 and CDR2 (germline): PRHDT, FYEKMQ (reference sequence). V shed 5 bases and J shed 3 bases, with 13 bases lying between them. CDR3 length: 15 residues. The CDR3 coding sequence is TGTGCCAGCAGCCCTCCGGGGCTCTACACCGGGGAGCTGTTTTTT. Amino acids: CASSPPGLYTGELFF.

The chain joins TRBV2 to TRBJ2-1, with 10 bases that match TRBD2. Per the germline V gene, CDR1 is SNHLY and CDR2 is FYNNEI. The CDR3 totals 16 residues. After removal of 3 bases from V and 4 bases from J, the junction contained 6 bases not matched to a gene. The CDR3 here is CASSDSASGGYNEQFF. The CDR3 DNA sequence: TGTGCCAGCAGTGATTCCGCTAGCGGGGGTTACAATGAGCAGTTCTTC.

This chain links TRBV5-4 with TRBJ2-2, with TRBD1 matching over 9 bases. The CDR3 has 12 amino acids. Trimming cost V 4 bases and J 11 bases; bases outside gene matches: 3. CDR1 SGHNT and CDR2 YYREEE come from the germline V gene (reference sequence). The CDR3 DNA reads as TGTGCCAGCAGCGGACAGGGGAGTGAGCTGTTTTTT. Encoded protein: CASSGQGSELFF.

The chain combines TRBV19 with TRBJ2-7; tentatively, D is TRBD1 (5 bases). V dropped 9 bases and J dropped 6 bases, with 24 bases sitting between them. CDR1 LNHDA and CDR2 SQIVND come from the germline V gene (reference sequence). CDR3 length: 15 residues. CDR3: CASHPGAGQSGEQYF. The CDR3 DNA reads TGTGCCAGCCACCCTGGGGCAGGCCAATCGGGCGAGCAGTACTTC.